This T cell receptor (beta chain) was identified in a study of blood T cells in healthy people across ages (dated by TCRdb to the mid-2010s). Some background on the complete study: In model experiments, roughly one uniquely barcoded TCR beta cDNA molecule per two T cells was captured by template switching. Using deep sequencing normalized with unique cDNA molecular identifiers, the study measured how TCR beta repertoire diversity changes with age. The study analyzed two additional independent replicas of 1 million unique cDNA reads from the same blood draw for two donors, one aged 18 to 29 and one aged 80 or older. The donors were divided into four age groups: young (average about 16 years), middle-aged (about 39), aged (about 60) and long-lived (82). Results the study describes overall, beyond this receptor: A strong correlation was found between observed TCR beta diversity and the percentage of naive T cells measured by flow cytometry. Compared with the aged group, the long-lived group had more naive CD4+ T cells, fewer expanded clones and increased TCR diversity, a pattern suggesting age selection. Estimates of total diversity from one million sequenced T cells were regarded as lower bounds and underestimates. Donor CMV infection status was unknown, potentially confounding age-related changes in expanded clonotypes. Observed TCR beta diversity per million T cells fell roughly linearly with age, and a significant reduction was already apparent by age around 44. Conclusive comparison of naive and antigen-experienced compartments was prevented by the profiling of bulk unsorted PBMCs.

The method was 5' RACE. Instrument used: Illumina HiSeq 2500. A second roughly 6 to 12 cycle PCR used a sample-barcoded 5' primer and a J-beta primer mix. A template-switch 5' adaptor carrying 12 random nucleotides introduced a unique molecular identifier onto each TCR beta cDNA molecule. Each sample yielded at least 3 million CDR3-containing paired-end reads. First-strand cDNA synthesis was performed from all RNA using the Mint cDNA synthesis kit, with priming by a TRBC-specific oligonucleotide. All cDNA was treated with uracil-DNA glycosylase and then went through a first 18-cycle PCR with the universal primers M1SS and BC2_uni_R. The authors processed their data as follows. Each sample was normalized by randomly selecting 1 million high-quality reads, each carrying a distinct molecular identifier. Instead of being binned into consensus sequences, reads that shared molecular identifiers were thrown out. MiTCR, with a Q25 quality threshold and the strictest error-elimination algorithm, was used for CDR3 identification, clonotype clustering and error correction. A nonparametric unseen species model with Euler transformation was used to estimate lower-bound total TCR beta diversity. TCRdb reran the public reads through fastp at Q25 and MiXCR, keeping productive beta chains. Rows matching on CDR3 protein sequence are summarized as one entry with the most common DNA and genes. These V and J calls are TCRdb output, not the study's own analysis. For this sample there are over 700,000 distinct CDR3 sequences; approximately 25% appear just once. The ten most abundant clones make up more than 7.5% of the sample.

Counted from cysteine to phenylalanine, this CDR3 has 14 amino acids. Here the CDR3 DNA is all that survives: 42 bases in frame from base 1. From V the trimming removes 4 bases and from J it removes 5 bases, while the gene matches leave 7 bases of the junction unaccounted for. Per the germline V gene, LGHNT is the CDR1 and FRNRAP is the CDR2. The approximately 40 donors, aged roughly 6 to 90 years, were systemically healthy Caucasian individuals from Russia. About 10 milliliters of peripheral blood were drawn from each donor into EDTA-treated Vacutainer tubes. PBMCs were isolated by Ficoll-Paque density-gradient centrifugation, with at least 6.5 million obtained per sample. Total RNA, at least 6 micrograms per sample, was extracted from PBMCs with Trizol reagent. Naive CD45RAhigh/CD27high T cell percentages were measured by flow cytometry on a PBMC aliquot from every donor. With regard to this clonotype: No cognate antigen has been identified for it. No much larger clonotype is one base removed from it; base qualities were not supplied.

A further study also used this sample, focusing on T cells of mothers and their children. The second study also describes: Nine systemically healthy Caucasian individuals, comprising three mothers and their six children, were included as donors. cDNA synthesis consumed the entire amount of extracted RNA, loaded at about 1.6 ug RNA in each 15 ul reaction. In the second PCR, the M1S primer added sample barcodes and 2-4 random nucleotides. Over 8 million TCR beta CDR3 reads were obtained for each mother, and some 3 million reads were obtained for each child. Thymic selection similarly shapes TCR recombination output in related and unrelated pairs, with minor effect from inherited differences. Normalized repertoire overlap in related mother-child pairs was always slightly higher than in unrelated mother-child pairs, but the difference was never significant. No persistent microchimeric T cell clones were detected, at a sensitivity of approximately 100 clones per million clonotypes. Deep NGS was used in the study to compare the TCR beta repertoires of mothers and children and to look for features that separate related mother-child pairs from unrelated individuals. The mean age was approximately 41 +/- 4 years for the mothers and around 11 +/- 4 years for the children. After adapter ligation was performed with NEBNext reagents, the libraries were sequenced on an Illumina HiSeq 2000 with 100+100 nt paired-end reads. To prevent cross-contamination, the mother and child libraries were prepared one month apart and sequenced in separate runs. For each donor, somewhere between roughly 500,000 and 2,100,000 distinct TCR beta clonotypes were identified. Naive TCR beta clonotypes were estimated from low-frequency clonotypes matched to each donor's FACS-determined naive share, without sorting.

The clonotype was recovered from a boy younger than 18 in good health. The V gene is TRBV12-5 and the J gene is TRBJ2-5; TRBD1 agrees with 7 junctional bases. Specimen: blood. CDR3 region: CASGSTGKVETQYF. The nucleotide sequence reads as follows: TGTGCTAGTGGTTCGACAGGGAAGGTGGAGACCCAGTACTTC.